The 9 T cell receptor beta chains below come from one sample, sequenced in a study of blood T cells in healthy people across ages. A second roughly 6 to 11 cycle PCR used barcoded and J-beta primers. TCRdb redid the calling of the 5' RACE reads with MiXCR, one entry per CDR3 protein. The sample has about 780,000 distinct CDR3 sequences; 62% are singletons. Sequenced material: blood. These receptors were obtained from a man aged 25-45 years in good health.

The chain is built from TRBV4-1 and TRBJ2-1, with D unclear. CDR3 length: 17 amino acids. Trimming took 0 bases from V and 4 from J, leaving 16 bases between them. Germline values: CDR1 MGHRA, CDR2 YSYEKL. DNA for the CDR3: TGCGCCAGCAGCCAAGATCGAGTACAGATTGTTTACAATGAGCAGTTCTTC. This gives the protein CASSQDRVQIVYNEQFF.

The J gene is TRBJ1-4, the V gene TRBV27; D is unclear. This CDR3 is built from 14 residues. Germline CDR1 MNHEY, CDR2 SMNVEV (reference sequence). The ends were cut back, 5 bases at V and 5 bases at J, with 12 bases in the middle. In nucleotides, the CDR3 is TGTGCCAGCAGTGTTCAAGGTCCGAATGAAAAACTGTTTTTT. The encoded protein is CASSVQGPNEKLFF.

This CDR3 reads CARKGQGNSPLHF. The CDR3 DNA reads as TGTGCCCGCAAAGGACAGGGGAATTCACCCCTCCACTTT. The V call is TRBV27, the J call TRBJ1-6, with 9 bases identical to TRBD1. Germline V CDR1 and CDR2: MNHEY, SMNVEV (reference sequence). The CDR3 runs to 13 residues. V shed 11 bases, J shed 7 bases, and the junction held 6 bases outside the gene matches.

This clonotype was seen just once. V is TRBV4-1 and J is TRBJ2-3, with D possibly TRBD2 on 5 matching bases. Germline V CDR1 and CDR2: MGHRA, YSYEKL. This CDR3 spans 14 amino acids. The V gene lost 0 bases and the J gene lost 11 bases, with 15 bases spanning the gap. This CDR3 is CASSQDWESTMQYF. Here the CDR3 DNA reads TGCGCCAGCAGCCAAGATTGGGAGTCTACTATGCAGTATTTT.

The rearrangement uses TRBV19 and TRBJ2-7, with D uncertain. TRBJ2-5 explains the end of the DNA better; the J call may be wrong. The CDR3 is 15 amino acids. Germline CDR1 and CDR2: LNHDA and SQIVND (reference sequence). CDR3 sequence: CASSIGGSLVETQYF. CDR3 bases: TGTGCCAGTAGTATAGGTGGCTCCCTCGTCGAGACCCAGTACTTC.

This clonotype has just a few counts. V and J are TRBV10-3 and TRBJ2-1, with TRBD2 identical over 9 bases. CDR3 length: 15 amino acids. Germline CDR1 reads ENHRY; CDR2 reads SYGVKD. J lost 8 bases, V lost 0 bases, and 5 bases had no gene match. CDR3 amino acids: CAISESRGGPDEQFF. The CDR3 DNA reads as TGTGCCATCAGTGAGTCGCGGGGGGGCCCAGATGAGCAGTTCTTC.

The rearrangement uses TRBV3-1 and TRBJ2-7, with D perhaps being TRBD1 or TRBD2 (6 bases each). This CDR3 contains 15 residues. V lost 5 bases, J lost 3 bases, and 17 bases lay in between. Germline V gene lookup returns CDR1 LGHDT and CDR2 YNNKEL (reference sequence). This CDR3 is CASSRPTGAGYEQYF. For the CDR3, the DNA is TGTGCCAGCAGCAGACCTACGGGGGCAGGCTACGAGCAGTACTTC.

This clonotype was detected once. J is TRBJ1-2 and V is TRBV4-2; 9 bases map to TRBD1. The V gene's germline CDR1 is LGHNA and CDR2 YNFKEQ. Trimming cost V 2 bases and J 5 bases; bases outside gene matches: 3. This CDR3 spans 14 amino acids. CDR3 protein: CASSQQQGAYGYTF. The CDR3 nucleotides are TGTGCCAGCAGCCAACAACAGGGGGCTTATGGCTACACCTTC.

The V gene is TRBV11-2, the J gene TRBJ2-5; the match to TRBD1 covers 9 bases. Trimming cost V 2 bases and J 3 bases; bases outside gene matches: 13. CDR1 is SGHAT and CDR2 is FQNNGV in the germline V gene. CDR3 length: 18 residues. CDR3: CASSLRDLPGQGEETQYF. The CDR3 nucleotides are TGTGCCAGCAGCTTAAGAGACCTGCCGGGACAGGGCGAAGAGACCCAGTACTTC.